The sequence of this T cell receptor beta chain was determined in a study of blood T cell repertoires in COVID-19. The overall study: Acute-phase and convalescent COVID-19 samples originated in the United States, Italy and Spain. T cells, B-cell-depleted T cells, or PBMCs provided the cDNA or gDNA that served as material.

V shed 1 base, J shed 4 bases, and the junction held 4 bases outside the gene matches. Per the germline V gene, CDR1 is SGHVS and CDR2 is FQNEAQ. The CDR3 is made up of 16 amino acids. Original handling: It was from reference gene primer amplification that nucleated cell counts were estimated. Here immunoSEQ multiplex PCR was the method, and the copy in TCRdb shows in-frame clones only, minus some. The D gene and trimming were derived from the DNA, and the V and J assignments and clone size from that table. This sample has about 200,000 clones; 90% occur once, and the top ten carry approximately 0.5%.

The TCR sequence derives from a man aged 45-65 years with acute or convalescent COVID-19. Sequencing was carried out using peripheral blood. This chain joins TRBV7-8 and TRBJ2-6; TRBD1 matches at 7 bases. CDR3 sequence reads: CASSLVGGSGANVLTF. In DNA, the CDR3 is TGTGCCAGCAGCTTAGTAGGGGGCTCCGGGGCCAACGTCCTGACTTTC.